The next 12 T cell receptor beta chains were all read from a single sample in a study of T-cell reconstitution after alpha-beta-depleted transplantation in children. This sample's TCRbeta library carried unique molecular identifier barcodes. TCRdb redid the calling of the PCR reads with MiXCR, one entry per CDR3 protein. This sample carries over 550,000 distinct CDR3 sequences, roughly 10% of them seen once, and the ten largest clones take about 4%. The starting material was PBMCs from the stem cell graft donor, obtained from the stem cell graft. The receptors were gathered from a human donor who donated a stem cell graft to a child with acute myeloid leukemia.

The CDR3 sequence: CASSLATSGRREQFF. CDR3 nucleotides: TGTGCCAGCAGCTTAGCGACTAGCGGGAGGAGAGAGCAGTTCTTC. The chain recombines TRBV7-9 with TRBJ2-1; 13 bases match TRBD2. The V and J ends lost 0 bases and 10 bases, in that order; junction bases with no gene match: 3. CDR3 length: 15 residues. Germline assignment: CDR1 SEHNR and CDR2 FQNEAQ (reference sequence).

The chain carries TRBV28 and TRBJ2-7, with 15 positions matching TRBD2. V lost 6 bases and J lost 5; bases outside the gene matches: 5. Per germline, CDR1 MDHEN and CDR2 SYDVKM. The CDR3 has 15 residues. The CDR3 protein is CASRGLAGGPDEQYF. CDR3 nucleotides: TGTGCCAGCAGAGGACTAGCGGGAGGGCCCGACGAGCAGTACTTC.

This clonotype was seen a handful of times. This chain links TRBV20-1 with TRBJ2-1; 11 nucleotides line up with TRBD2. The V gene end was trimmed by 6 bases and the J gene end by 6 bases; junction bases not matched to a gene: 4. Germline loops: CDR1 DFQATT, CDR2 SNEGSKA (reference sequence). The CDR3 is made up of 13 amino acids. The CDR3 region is CSADSGRANEQFF. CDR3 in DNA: TGCAGTGCGGATAGCGGGAGGGCCAATGAGCAGTTCTTC.

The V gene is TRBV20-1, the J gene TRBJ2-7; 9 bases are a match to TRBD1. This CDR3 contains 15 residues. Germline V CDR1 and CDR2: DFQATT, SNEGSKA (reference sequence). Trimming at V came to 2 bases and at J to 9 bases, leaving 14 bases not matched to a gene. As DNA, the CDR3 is TGCAGTGCTAGACACCGGGACAGGGCCTCCGTACGGCAGTACTTC. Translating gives CSARHRDRASVRQYF.

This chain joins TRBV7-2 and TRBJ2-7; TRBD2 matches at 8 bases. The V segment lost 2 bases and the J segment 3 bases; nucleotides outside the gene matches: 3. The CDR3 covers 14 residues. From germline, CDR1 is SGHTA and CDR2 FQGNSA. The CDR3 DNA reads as TGTGCCAGCAGCTTATTGAGCGGGGGCTACGAGCAGTACTTC. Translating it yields CASSLLSGGYEQYF.

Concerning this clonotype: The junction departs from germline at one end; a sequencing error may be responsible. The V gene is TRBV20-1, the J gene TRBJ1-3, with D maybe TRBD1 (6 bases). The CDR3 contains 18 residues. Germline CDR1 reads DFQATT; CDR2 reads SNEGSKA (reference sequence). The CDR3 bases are TGCAGAGCTATTAATGGGGCGGAGGGGGTTATCTCTGGAAACACCATATATTTT. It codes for CRAINGAEGVISGNTIYF.

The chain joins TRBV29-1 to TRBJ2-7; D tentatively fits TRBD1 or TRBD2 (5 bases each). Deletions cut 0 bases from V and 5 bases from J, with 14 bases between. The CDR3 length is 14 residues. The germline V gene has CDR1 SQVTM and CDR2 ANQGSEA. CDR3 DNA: TGCAGCGTTGAAGAGGGGACGCGAAGCAACGAGCAGTACTTC. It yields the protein CSVEEGTRSNEQYF.

CDR3 nucleotides: TGCAGCGCGGGAGGGCAGGGAGGCCGCGAGCAGTACTTC. Translation gives CSAGGQGGREQYF. V and J are TRBV29-1 and TRBJ2-7, with 8 bases that match TRBD2. The ends lost 7 bases at V and 6 bases at J; junction bases unmatched: 11. This CDR3 is built from 13 residues. Germline V gene sequence: CDR1 SQVTM, CDR2 ANQGSEA.

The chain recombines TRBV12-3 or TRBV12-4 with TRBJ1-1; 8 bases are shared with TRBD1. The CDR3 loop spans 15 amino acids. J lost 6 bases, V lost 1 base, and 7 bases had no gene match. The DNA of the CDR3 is TGTGCCAGCAGTTTAGTTCAGGGGGCTAATTCTGAAGCTTTCTTT. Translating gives CASSLVQGANSEAFF.

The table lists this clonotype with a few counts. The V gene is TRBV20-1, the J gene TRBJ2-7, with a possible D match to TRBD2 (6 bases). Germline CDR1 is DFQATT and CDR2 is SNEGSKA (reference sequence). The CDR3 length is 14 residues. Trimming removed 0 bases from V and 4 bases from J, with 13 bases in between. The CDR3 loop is CSAREYGRGYEQYF. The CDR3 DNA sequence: TGCAGTGCTAGAGAATACGGGAGAGGGTACGAGCAGTACTTC.

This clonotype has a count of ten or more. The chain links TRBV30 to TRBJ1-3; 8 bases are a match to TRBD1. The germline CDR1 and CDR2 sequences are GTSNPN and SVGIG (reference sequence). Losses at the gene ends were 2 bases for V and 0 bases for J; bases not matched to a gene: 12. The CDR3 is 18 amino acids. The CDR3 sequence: CAWSSGRDRYSSGNTIYF. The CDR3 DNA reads TGTGCCTGGAGTTCGGGCCGGGACAGGTATAGCTCTGGAAACACCATATATTTT.

The CDR3 region has the DNA TGTGCCAGCAGCCAAGCATCGGTCGCCACAGATACGCAGTATTTT. Its protein product is CASSQASVATDTQYF. The chain employs TRBV3-1 and TRBJ2-3; D unclear. Trimming removed 1 base at V and 2 bases at J, with 10 bases between. There are 15 residues in the CDR3. Germline V lookup: CDR1 LGHDT, CDR2 YNNKEL (reference sequence).